This is a list of T cell receptor beta chains from one sample in a study of STAT5B mutations in CD4+ large granular lymphocyte leukemia. Sequenced by immunoSEQ multiplex PCR; TCRdb stores in-frame clones only, minus some. The profile shows under 40,000 clones, under 80% of them singletons. Sequences were obtained from CD4+ T cells from blood buffy coats. These receptors all stem from a human donor in good health. CDR3s include the opening cysteine and the closing phenylalanine or tryptophan. D genes are given only for firm matches. Rows give clone size only sometimes, using once, few, many, or a class for an expanded clone.

>TRBJ1-2|.|TRBV6-4|TRBD1
CASSDRRTGGDGYTF
TGTGCCAGCAGTGACCGGAGGACAGGGGGCGATGGCTACACCTTC
>TRBJ2-1|.|TRBV14|.
CASSQEQGFWDNEQFF
TGTGCCAGCAGCCAAGAACAGGGTTTTTGGGACAATGAGCAGTTCTTC
>TRBJ1-1|.|TRBV7-2|TRBD1
CASSFPTGATEAFF
TGTGCCAGCAGCTTTCCGACAGGGGCCACTGAAGCTTTCTTT
>TRBJ2-7|few|TRBV7-6|.
CASSDDIYEQYF
TGTGCCAGCAGCGACGACATCTACGAGCAGTACTTC
>TRBJ1-2|.|TRBV5-1|.
CASSFLGGYTF
TGCGCCAGCAGCTTCCTGGGTGGCTACACCTTC
>TRBJ1-1|.|TRBV9|.
CASSPNLLGRNTEAFF
TGTGCCAGCAGCCCAAACTTGTTGGGGCGGAACACTGAAGCTTTCTTT
>TRBJ1-2|few|TRBV7-9|.
CASSEGIRRGYTF
TGTGCCAGCAGCGAGGGCATACGAAGGGGCTACACCTTC
>TRBJ2-1|.|TRBV7-6|.
CASSLDIPSSYNEQFF
TGTGCCAGCAGCTTGGACATCCCGAGCTCCTACAATGAGCAGTTCTTC
>TRBJ1-5|.|TRBV4-3|TRBD1
CASSQERTQGIGNSNQPQHF
TGCGCCAGCAGCCAAGAGAGGACACAGGGGATCGGTAATAGCAATCAGCCCCAGCATTTT
>TRBJ1-5|few|TRBV7-8|.
CASSLAPGDSNQPQHF
TGTGCCAGCAGCTTAGCGCCCGGGGATAGCAATCAGCCCCAGCATTTT
>TRBJ1-4|once|TRBV4-3|.
CASSQPPNEKLFF
TGCGCCAGCAGCCAACCCCCTAATGAAAAACTGTTTTTT
>TRBJ2-1|.|TRBV19|TRBD2
CASSIAPKLAGSYNEQFF
TGTGCCAGTAGTATAGCCCCAAAACTAGCGGGGTCCTACAATGAGCAGTTCTTC
>TRBJ2-2|.|TRBV6-4|.
CASRRPGGELFF
TGTGCCAGCAGGCGGCCGGGCGGGGAGCTGTTTTTT
>TRBJ2-3|.|TRBV28|.
CASSRGTRVGDTQYF
TGTGCCAGCAGCCGAGGAACTAGGGTGGGTGATACGCAGTATTTT
>TRBJ2-7|.|TRBV7-8|.
CASSLALREQYF
TGTGCCAGCAGCTTAGCCCTGAGGGAGCAGTACTTC